This T cell receptor (beta chain) was recovered during a study of a mutant IDH1 vaccine in newly diagnosed glioma. The overall study: Treated patients, averaging roughly 44 years, were about 60% male and roughly 40% female. Visit V12 was conducted at week 35 as the safety follow-up. Visit V13 came later, at week 47.

Per germline, CDR1 PRHDT and CDR2 FYEKMQ (reference sequence). This CDR3 region has 17 residues. J lost 0 bases, V lost 7 bases, and 10 bases had no gene match. This clone occurred once. No antigen is known for it. Findings and caveats of the study: Of the patients, roughly 93% had vaccine-induced immune responses.

Stated time point: week 47, end of study. A 20-mer mutant IDH1 peptide at 300 ug was injected subcutaneously with topical imiquimod. TCRdb keeps only in-frame clones here, not all; method: immunoSEQ multiplex PCR. The sample has tens of thousands of clones, 82% seen once. The chain combines TRBV13 with TRBJ2-2; 8 bases agree with TRBD2. Specimen: PBMCs, collected from a glioma patient whose treatment included an IDH1 peptide vaccine. The origin of this receptor is a middle-aged man with glioma. Some clones in this sample may be carry-over from other donors' samples. CDR3 in DNA: TGTGCCAGCATCAAACGGGGGGGGGCTACGAACACCGGGGAGCTGTTTTTT. This sequence encodes CASIKRGGATNTGELFF.